This T cell receptor beta chain was identified during a study of T cell changes during pregnancy in multiple sclerosis (dated by TCRdb to the late 2010s). A note on the overall study: The study examined how the T cell repertoire changed over the course of pregnancy in women with multiple sclerosis.

Per the germline V gene, SGHRS is the CDR1 and YFSETQ is the CDR2. The CDR3 runs 13 residues from the cysteine to the phenylalanine. CDR3 DNA is the only sequence kept; it has 39 bases, read in frame from the first base. Trimming leaves V shorter by 6 bases and J shorter by 4 bases, with the junction holding 6 bases beyond the gene matches. This clone was detected only once. It lacks a known antigen. Per-base quality was not reported, and no clone a single base away is much larger than it. Library prep was done by the immunoSEQ multiplex PCR assay. As stored in TCRdb, this immuneACCESS dataset retains in-frame rearrangements with V and J assigned. A fraction of the clones does not appear; measured against another copy, unresolved V genes explain less than half of the discrepancy, and the remainder lacks a known reason. For this sample the table gives about 66,000 clones, of which around 90% were detected only once. The ten biggest clones cover less than 6% of the sample.

The clonotype was recovered from a female donor with multiple sclerosis, enrolled in a pregnancy study. The source material was CD8+ T cells from peripheral blood mononuclear cells, sampled before pregnancy. Rearrangement joined TRBV5-1 to TRBJ2-5; TRBD1 fits 7 bases in the junction. The base sequence is TGCGCCAGCAAATACAGGGGTGGAGAGACCCAGTACTTC. It translates as CASKYRGGETQYF.